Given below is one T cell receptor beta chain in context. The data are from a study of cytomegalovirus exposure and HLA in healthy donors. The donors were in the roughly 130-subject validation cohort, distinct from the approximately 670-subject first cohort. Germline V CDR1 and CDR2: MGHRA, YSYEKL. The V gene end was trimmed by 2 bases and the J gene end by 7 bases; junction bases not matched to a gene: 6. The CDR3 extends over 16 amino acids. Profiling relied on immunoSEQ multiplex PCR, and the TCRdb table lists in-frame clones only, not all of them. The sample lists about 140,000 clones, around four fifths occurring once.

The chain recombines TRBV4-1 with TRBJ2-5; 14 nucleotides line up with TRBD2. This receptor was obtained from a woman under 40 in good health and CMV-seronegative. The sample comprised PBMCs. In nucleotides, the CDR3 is TGCGCCAGCAGCCAAAGTTTAGGACTAGCGGGGGGGACCCAGTACTTC. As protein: CASSQSLGLAGGTQYF.